These T cell receptor beta chains were read from a single sample in a study of cytomegalovirus exposure and HLA in healthy donors. This table comes from immunoSEQ multiplex PCR, and its TCRdb copy is limited to in-frame clones, with some not included. Among 150,000 to 200,000 clones listed, around 84% were seen once. What was sequenced was PBMCs. Source of these receptors: a man aged 18 to 35 in good health and CMV-seropositive. The CDR3 runs from the conserved cysteine through the conserved F or W. D genes are given only for firm matches. The listing skips clone size in some rows; elsewhere it reads once, few, many or a size class.

>TRBV10-2|TRBD2|16|TRBJ2-1|once
TGCGCCAGCAGTGAACAAACTAGCGGGGCCTACAATGAGCAGTTCTTC
CASSEQTSGAYNEQFF
>TRBV28|-|15|TRBJ2-7|few
TGTGCCAGCAGTTTATCCGGCCAGGGATCCTACGAGCAGTACTTC
CASSLSGQGSYEQYF
>TRBV9|TRBD1|15|TRBJ2-3|-
TGTGCCAGCAGCGTTTGGGACAGGGCCACAGATACGCAGTATTTT
CASSVWDRATDTQYF
>TRBV30|-|15|TRBJ2-6|-
TGTGCCGGCGGAGGGGACCTCTCTGGGGCCAACGTCCTGACTTTC
CAGGGDLSGANVLTF
>TRBV21-1|-|15|TRBJ1-1|-
TGTGCCAGCAGCTCACACAGGGGGCTGAACACTGAAGCTTTCTTT
CASSSHRGLNTEAFF
>TRBV27|TRBD1|14|TRBJ2-7|-
TGTGCCAGCAGCCTTATGACAGGGCCCTACGAGCAGTACTTC
CASSLMTGPYEQYF
>TRBV4-1|-|17|TRBJ2-5|-
TGCGCCAGCAGCCAAGGCAGGGGAGGGCCCATGGGGGAGACCCAGTACTTC
CASSQGRGGPMGETQYF
>TRBV30|TRBD2|14|TRBJ2-7|-
TGTGCCTGGAGTGTATCCAGCGGGAGTAGAAAGCAGTACTTC
CAWSVSSGSRKQYF
>TRBV11-2|TRBD1|16|TRBJ2-1|-
TGTGCCAGCAGCACCCGGGCAAACAGGGGTTTGAATGAGCAGTTCTTC
CASSTRANRGLNEQFF
>TRBV7-2|-|14|TRBJ1-5|-
TGTGCCAGCAGCTCCCGACAGAGCAATCAGCCCCAGCATTTT
CASSSRQSNQPQHF
>TRBV14|-|14|TRBJ2-7|-
TGTGCCAGCAGCCAAGGGACAGCTTCCTACGAGCAGTACTTC
CASSQGTASYEQYF
>TRBV7-2|TRBD1|13|TRBJ2-1|-
TGTGCCAGCAGCTTAGGACAGGGAATTGAGCAGTTCTTC
CASSLGQGIEQFF
>TRBV5-5|TRBD1|14|TRBJ1-1|-
TGTGCCAGCAGTTTCTTCGGACAGGGCTCTGAAGCTTTCTTT
CASSFFGQGSEAFF
>TRBV2|TRBD2|14|TRBJ2-7|-
TGTGCCAGCACGCGACTAGCGGGACCATACGAGCAGTACTTC
CASTRLAGPYEQYF
>TRBV12-5|-|15|TRBJ2-1|-
TGTGCTAGTGGTCCGGAAGCGGGCCTATACAATGAGCAGTTCTTC
CASGPEAGLYNEQFF
>TRBV9|-|15|TRBJ2-1|once
TGTGCCAGCAGCGTATCGCCAGCGAACTACAATGAGCAGTTCTTC
CASSVSPANYNEQFF
>TRBV6-4|-|13|TRBJ2-7|-
TGTGCCAGCACCACGGAGGTTAAATACGAGCAGTACTTC
CASTTEVKYEQYF
>TRBV5-1|TRBD1|15|TRBJ2-5|-
TGCGCCAGCGGCACCCCCGGGACAGGGGGCCCCGGCCAGTACTTC
CASGTPGTGGPGQYF
>TRBV6-4|-|15|TRBJ2-3|-
TGTGCCAGCAGTCCTCGAGCAGGGGGCACAGATACGCAGTATTTT
CASSPRAGGTDTQYF
>TRBV5-4|-|14|TRBJ1-1|once
TGTGCCAGCAGCCCCGACAGCCGGAACACTGAAGCTTTCTTT
CASSPDSRNTEAFF
>TRBV19|-|13|TRBJ2-2|-
TGTGCCAGTAGTATAGGGGCCAGGGGGGAGCTGTTTTTT
CASSIGARGELFF
>TRBV10-3|-|16|TRBJ2-3|-
TGTGCCATCAGCGATATCACCTTACACGGCACAGATACGCAGTATTTT
CAISDITLHGTDTQYF
>TRBV30|-|17|TRBJ1-2|-
TGTGCCTGGAGGCCAAGTTTCCCCCAACAGGGTACTGGAGGCTACACCTTC
CAWRPSFPQQGTGGYTF
>TRBV28|TRBD2|15|TRBJ2-7|-
TGTGCCACCCGCCCTCGGACTAGCGGGAGTTACGAGCAGTACTTC
CATRPRTSGSYEQYF
>TRBV6-1|-|12|TRBJ2-7|once
TGTGCCAGTACACTTTGGGCTAACGAGCAGTACTTC
CASTLWANEQYF
>TRBV5-1|-|11|TRBJ2-3|-
TGCGCCAGCACCAACAGTGATACGCAGTATTTT
CASTNSDTQYF
>TRBV9|-|12|TRBJ2-5|-
TGTGCCAGCCGCCGGGACGGGGGGACCCAGTACTTC
CASRRDGGTQYF
>TRBV29-1|-|11|TRBJ2-7|-
TGCAGCGCCGCCCCGGGGAACGAGCAGTACTTC
CSAAPGNEQYF
>TRBV27|TRBD1|15|TRBJ2-7|few
TGTGCCAGCCACAGCGTGGGACAGTGGCCCTACGAGCAGTACTTC
CASHSVGQWPYEQYF
>TRBV4-2|-|17|TRBJ1-2|-
TGTGCCAGCAGCTCTGCGAGGGTGGCGGACGTTAACTATGGCTACACCTTC
CASSSARVADVNYGYTF
>TRBV5-1|-|14|TRBJ2-1|-
TGCGCCAGCAGCTTCCAAGCCTCCTACAATGAGCAGTTCTTC
CASSFQASYNEQFF
>TRBV6-1|TRBD2|13|TRBJ2-5|-
TGTGCCAGCGGACTAGCGGGATTTGAGACCCAGTACTTC
CASGLAGFETQYF
>TRBV5-1|TRBD1|16|TRBJ2-3|once
TGCGCCAGCAGTCCGGCGAGACAGGGTAGCACAGATACGCAGTATTTT
CASSPARQGSTDTQYF
>TRBV2|-|13|TRBJ2-5|-
TGTGCCAGCAGCCCTACCGTCCAAGAGACCCAGTACTTC
CASSPTVQETQYF
>TRBV7-2|TRBD1|15|TRBJ1-5|few
TGTGCCAGCAGCCAGGAGGGGGCTTCCGTTCAGCCCCAGCATTTT
CASSQEGASVQPQHF
>TRBV4-3|-|16|TRBJ2-1|-
TGCGCCAGCAGCCAAGATGTGGGGGGCTCCTACAATGAGCAGTTCTTC
CASSQDVGGSYNEQFF
>TRBV27|TRBD1|15|TRBJ1-5|once
TGTGCCAGCAGTTTATACAGGGGTGGCAATCAGCCCCAGCATTTT
CASSLYRGGNQPQHF
>TRBV15|TRBD1|17|TRBJ1-4|-
TGTGCCACCAGCAGAGATGGGGATTGGACAGGAGATGAAAAACTGTTTTTT
CATSRDGDWTGDEKLFF
>TRBV2|-|14|TRBJ1-2|-
TGTGCCAGCAGTGCGGGACAAATCTCCTATGGCTACACCTTC
CASSAGQISYGYTF
>TRBV5-1|TRBD2|19|TRBJ2-1|-
TGCGCCAGCACCCCTAGGGGCCAGATTGGACTAGCGGGTTACAATGAGCAGTTCTTC
CASTPRGQIGLAGYNEQFF
>TRBV5-4|TRBD2|18|TRBJ2-2|-
TGTGCCAGCAGCCAAATCCGACGGTCTAGCGGGAACACCGGGGAGCTGTTTTTT
CASSQIRRSSGNTGELFF
>TRBV2|TRBD2|15|TRBJ2-5|-
TGTGCCAGCAGTGAACTAGCGGGAGTCCAAGAGACCCAGTACTTC
CASSELAGVQETQYF
>TRBV11-2|TRBD2|14|TRBJ2-1|-
TGTGCCAGCAGCTCGATTAGCGGGAGGAATGAGCAGTTCTTC
CASSSISGRNEQFF
>TRBV5-6|TRBD2|14|TRBJ2-7|-
TGTGCCAGCAGCTTCGGCGGGAGCTCCTACGAGCAGTACTTC
CASSFGGSSYEQYF
>TRBV4-3|TRBD2|15|TRBJ2-7|-
TGCGCCAGCAGCCTCGGTCACACTAGCGGTTACGAGCAGTACTTC
CASSLGHTSGYEQYF
>TRBV7-2|-|13|TRBJ1-1|-
TGTGCCAGCAGCTCCAGGGGAGCGACTGAAGCTTTCTTT
CASSSRGATEAFF
>TRBV30|TRBD2|13|TRBJ2-7|-
TGTGCCTGGACCATACTAGCGGGAGGCGAGCAGTACTTC
CAWTILAGGEQYF
>TRBV28|-|13|TRBJ1-1|-
TGTGCCACCAGATACAGGGAGGGAACTGAAGCTTTCTTT
CATRYREGTEAFF
>TRBV30|TRBD2|17|TRBJ2-7|-
TGTGCCTGGAGTGCTTGGGCTAGCGGGACCACCTCCTACGAGCAGTACTTC
CAWSAWASGTTSYEQYF
>TRBV30|-|11|TRBJ2-1|-
TGTGCCTGGACTAGGTCCCAAGGGCAGTTCTTC
CAWTRSQGQFF
>TRBV7-2|-|13|TRBJ1-1|many
TGTGCCAGCAGCTTGACAGGGAACACTGAAGCTTTCTTT
CASSLTGNTEAFF
>TRBV6-6|-|15|TRBJ2-5|-
TGTGCCAGCAGCTACCCCCTTGGAGGGCAAGAGACCCAGTACTTC
CASSYPLGGQETQYF
>TRBV6-1|-|11|TRBJ1-1|once
TGTGCCAGCGAGTGGGGGGGAGAAGCTTTCTTT
CASEWGGEAFF
>TRBV6-6|TRBD1|15|TRBJ2-5|-
TGTGCCAGCAGAGCGGGACAGGGTCTATGGGAGACCCAGTACTTC
CASRAGQGLWETQYF
>TRBV7-8|-|15|TRBJ1-4|-
TGTGCCAGCAGACCGGGGGGGCTCACTAATGAAAAACTGTTTTTT
CASRPGGLTNEKLFF
>TRBV2|-|13|TRBJ2-7|once
TGTGCCAGCAGAGCGGAGCCTACCTACGAGCAGTACTTC
CASRAEPTYEQYF
>TRBV6-5|-|14|TRBJ1-2|-
TGTGCCAGCGGCAGAGGCAGGGTCGTCTATGGCTACACCTTC
CASGRGRVVYGYTF
>TRBV19|TRBD1|14|TRBJ1-1|-
TGTGCCAGTATCAGGGACAGTGGATTAACTGAAGCTTTCTTT
CASIRDSGLTEAFF
>TRBV11-2|TRBD1|15|TRBJ2-7|-
TGTGCCAGCAGCCTCGGGACAGGGGTTTCCTACGAGCAGTACTTC
CASSLGTGVSYEQYF
>TRBV30|-|13|TRBJ1-2|-
TGTGCCGGAGTACAGGAGCTAGTCTATGGCTACACCTTC
CAGVQELVYGYTF